Presented here are 6 T cell receptor beta chains from one specimen sequenced in a study of spatial heterogeneity in lung cancer. TCRdb ran MiXCR on the 5' RACE reads and lists one entry per CDR3 protein. The profile shows around 9,800 distinct CDR3 sequences, approximately 6.5% of them singletons. Time point reported: sample taken at primary tumor resection. Whole RNA obtained from tumor, nontumor lung or frozen PBMC underwent sequencing without sorting. The material was PBMCs, obtained at surgery. Receptors originate from a male donor with early-stage non-small cell lung cancer.

Concerning this clonotype: This beta chain slipped into a library made for alpha chains as a stray read, so its size is not meaningful. The chain uses TRBV5-1 and TRBJ2-7, with D perhaps TRBD1 or TRBD2 (6 bases each). CDR1 and CDR2 from the germline V gene are SGHRS and YFSETQ. The CDR3 has 16 amino acids. The V and J ends lost 0 bases and 1 base respectively, with 14 bases between them. This CDR3 is CASSLEGGTGSYEQYF. The CDR3 DNA sequence: TGCGCCAGCAGCTTGGAAGGGGGGACGGGATCCTACGAGCAGTACTTC. The variable domain in full, completed from reference TRBV5-1 and TRBJ2-7, reads KAGVTQTPRYLIKTRGQQVTLSCSPISGHRSVSWYQQTPGQGLQFLFEYFSETQRNKGNFPGRFSGRQFSNSRSEMNVSTLELGDSALYLCASSLEGGTGSYEQYFGPGTRLTVT.

By share, this clonotype ranks as medium-sized. This beta chain is off target for a library built for alpha chains, so its abundance means little. The rearrangement links TRBV21-1 to TRBJ2-7; the D segment call TRBD1 is taken from the table without a DNA check. TRBV21-1 is tagged as a pseudogene. This CDR3 region has 12 residues. Here the CDR3 DNA reads TGTGCCAGCAACTCGACAGAATACGAGCAGTACTTC. Translated: CASNSTEYEQYF.

Remarks on this clonotype: In a library made to pick up alpha chains, this beta chain is a stray read with a size that means little. This chain uses TRBV28 with TRBJ2-1; 7 nucleotides line up with TRBD2. Germline-derived CDR1 and CDR2 are MDHEN and SYDVKM. The junction had 5 bases not matched to a gene; V was cut back by 2 bases and J by 4 bases. There are 15 residues in the CDR3. The CDR3, as DNA: TGTGCCAGCAGTTTACGCGGGAGCCGATACAATGAGCAGTTCTTC. Residues: CASSLRGSRYNEQFF.

This clonotype occurred many times. With the library built for alpha chains, this beta chain is off target and its frequency is not meaningful. The chain links TRBV7-2 to TRBJ1-2; possible D gene TRBD1, 5 bases. V shed 8 bases and J shed 4 bases, with 14 bases lying between them. The CDR3 length is 13 residues. The germline V gene encodes CDR1 SGHTA and CDR2 FQGNSA. The CDR3 spells CASELLGGYGYTF. As DNA, the CDR3 is TGTGCCAGCGAATTGCTTGGGGGCTATGGCTACACCTTC.

This clonotype was seen ten or more times. This beta chain came through as a stray read in a library set up for alpha chains, and its size says little. The V gene is TRBV20-1, the J gene TRBJ2-3; D is possibly TRBD1 (5 bases). CDR1 is DFQATT, CDR2 SNEGSKA, per germline (reference sequence). CDR3 length: 16 amino acids. Trimming pared 1 base from V and 4 bases from J, leaving 18 bases between. The CDR3 loop is CSARGLAGKRPDTQYF. The CDR3 DNA reads as TGCAGTGCTAGAGGTCTGGCAGGGAAGAGGCCAGATACGCAGTATTTT.

In its sample, this clonotype ranks as medium-sized. Since the library was made to target alpha chains, this beta chain is a stray read and its abundance is not meaningful. The rearrangement joins TRBV3-1 to TRBJ2-2, with D possibly TRBD2 on 6 matching bases. CDR1 is LGHDT and CDR2 is YNNKEL in the germline V gene (reference sequence). The V end lost 1 base, the J end lost 4 bases, and 10 bases lay between the germline ends. CDR3 length: 15 amino acids. This CDR3 is CASSQAGVGTGELFF. The CDR3 coding sequence is TGTGCCAGCAGCCAAGCGGGAGTGGGCACCGGGGAGCTGTTTTTT.